This paragraph covers one T cell receptor beta chain sequence. It lacks a known antigen. Per-nucleotide qualities are absent, and no much larger clonotype sits a single base away. The sample comes from a study of OX40 agonist ivuxolimab in advanced cancers. Context from the whole study: Ivuxolimab was a fully human IgG2 agonistic monoclonal antibody targeting the costimulatory receptor OX40 (CD134). The paper describes the monotherapy dose-escalation part (N of about 54 patients) of the phase I trial of ivuxolimab. Among the roughly 54 dose-escalation patients, around 20 had hepatocellular carcinoma, 15 or so melanoma, 9 renal cell carcinoma and 9 head and neck cancer. In the dose-escalation cohort, around four fifths of patients were male, and the mean age was around 65 years with a range of roughly 23 to 90. Prior anti-PD-1, anti-PD-L1 or anti-CTLA-4 therapy was permitted, and less than 45% of dose-escalation patients had received checkpoint inhibitors. Intravenous ivuxolimab was administered to patients every 2 weeks at six dose levels: 0.01, 0.1, 0.3, 1.5, 3 and 10 mg/kg. Three dose-escalation patients achieved partial responses, one with hepatocellular carcinoma and two with cutaneous melanoma. Peripheral TCRbeta sequencing aimed to test whether ivuxolimab altered TCR sequence diversity and caused clonal T-cell expansion. What the study reported, not specific to this receptor: After ivuxolimab, expanded clones were on average more numerous among CD8+ T cells than among CD4+ T cells. At doses of 0.1 to 3.0 mg/kg, clonal expansion of both CD4+ and CD8+ T cells in blood was seen between baseline and week 6. The antigen specificity of the clonally expanded peripheral T cells was not determined. Low levels of normalized T-cell clonal expansion were also seen in some patients who did not respond. In the 0.1-3.0 mg/kg groups, partial responders had among the lowest normalized peripheral clonal expansion, particularly in CD8+ T cells.

Trimming takes 0 bases from V and 4 bases from J, and the germline ends sit 27 bases apart. The CDR3, cysteine through phenylalanine, is 20 amino acids long. The retained sequence is limited to the CDR3, 60 bases, with the frame set at the first base. As encoded in the germline V gene, CDR1 is LGHNA while CDR2 is YSLEER. Patients with autoimmune disease history or receiving systemic immunosuppression were excluded from the trial. Peripheral blood for TCR sequencing was collected from all dose cohorts at baseline, on cycle 4 day 1, and on cycle 7 day 1. The samples were drawn from a first-in-human, open-label, multicenter phase I dose-escalation trial of ivuxolimab. Adults with locally advanced or metastatic head and neck squamous cell, hepatocellular, melanoma or renal cell carcinoma were enrolled in the trial. Before TCR sequencing, CD4+ T cells and CD8+ T cells from peripheral blood were sorted into separate populations.

Genomic DNA was isolated from the sorted cells so that the TCRbeta CDR3 region could be sequenced. The immunoSEQ Assay was used for sequencing of TCRbeta CDR3 regions. TCRdb took this table from immuneACCESS and kept in-frame rearrangements with V and J called. Such tables lack part of the clones; where checked against another copy, unresolved V genes explain under half of the gap, and the rest is unexplained. The sample has about 58,000 clones on record, around 89% of them singletons. Approximately 13% of the sample belongs to the ten largest clones. Sequenced here: CD4+ or CD8+ T cells sorted from blood, sampled in a trial of the OX40 agonist ivuxolimab. The rearranged chain carries TRBV4-3 and TRBJ1-2; the D gene remains uncertain. This clonotype was obtained from an adult with an advanced solid tumor such as melanoma, head and neck, liver or kidney cancer. The CDR3 protein sequence reads: CASSQDLSFGGFSRAYGYTF. The nucleotide sequence is given as TGCGCCAGCAGCCAAGATCTCTCGTTTGGAGGGTTCTCCCGCGCCTATGGCTACACCTTC.